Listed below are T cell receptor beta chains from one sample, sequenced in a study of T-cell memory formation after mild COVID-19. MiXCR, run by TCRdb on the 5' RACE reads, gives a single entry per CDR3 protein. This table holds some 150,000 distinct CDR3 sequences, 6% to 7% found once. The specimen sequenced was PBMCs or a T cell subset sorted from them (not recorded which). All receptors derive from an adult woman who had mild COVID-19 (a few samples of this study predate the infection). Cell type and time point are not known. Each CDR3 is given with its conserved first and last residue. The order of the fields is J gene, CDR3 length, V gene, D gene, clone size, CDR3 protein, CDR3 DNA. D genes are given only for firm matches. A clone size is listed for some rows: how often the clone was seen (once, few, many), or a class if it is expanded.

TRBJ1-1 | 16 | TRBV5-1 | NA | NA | CASSFGTGAGDTEAFF | TGCGCCAGCAGCTTCGGGACGGGGGCTGGGGACACTGAAGCTTTCTTT
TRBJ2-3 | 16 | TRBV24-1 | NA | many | CATSSTGLARTDTQYF | TGTGCCACCAGTTCTACAGGGCTAGCACGCACAGATACGCAGTATTTT
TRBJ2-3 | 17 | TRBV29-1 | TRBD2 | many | CSVLLAGGRSGTDTQYF | TGCAGCGTTCTCCTAGCGGGAGGGCGATCTGGCACAGATACGCAGTATTTT
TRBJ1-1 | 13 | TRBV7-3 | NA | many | CASSYSRDTEAFF | TGTGCCAGCAGCTACTCTCGGGACACTGAAGCTTTCTTT
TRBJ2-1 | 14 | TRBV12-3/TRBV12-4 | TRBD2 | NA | CASSISGSFNEQFF | TGTGCCAGCAGCATTAGCGGGAGTTTCAATGAGCAGTTCTTC
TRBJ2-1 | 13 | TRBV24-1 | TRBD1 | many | CATSAGTGGKQFF | TGTGCCACCAGTGCCGGGACAGGCGGTAAGCAGTTCTTC
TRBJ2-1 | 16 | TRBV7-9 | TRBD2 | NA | CASSSLAGESYNEQFF | TGTGCCAGCAGCTCACTAGCGGGAGAGTCGTACAATGAGCAGTTCTTC
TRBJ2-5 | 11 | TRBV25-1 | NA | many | CASSEIETQYF | TGTGCCAGCAGTGAAATAGAGACCCAGTACTTC
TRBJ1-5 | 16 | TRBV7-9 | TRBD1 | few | CASSVQGVGGNQPQHF | TGTGCCAGCAGCGTTCAGGGGGTTGGTGGCAATCAGCCCCAGCATTTT
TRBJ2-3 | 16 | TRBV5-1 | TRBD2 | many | CASSLIAGSSTDTQYF | TGCGCCAGCAGCCTTATAGCGGGCTCTAGCACAGATACGCAGTATTTT
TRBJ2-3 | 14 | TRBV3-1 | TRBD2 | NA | CASSQSSGRATQYF | TGTGCCAGCAGCCAAAGTAGCGGGAGGGCAACGCAGTATTTT
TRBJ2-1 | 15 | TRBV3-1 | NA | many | CASSQVGVTYNEQFF | TGTGCCAGCAGCCAAGTGGGAGTGACGTACAATGAGCAGTTCTTC
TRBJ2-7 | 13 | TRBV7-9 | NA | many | CASSFRTAREQYF | TGTGCCAGCAGCTTCCGGACAGCTCGCGAGCAGTACTTC
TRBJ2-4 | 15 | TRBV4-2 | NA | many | CASSHPGPEGDIQYF | TGTGCCAGCAGCCATCCGGGACCCGAGGGAGACATTCAGTACTTC
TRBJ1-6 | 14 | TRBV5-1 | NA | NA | CASSQGFYNSPLHF | TGCGCCAGCAGCCAGGGGTTTTATAATTCACCCCTCCACTTT
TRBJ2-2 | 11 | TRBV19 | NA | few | CASNTAGELFF | TGTGCCAGTAACACGGCCGGGGAGCTGTTTTTT
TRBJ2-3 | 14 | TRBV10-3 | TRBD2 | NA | CAISSSGGTDTQYF | TGTGCCATCAGTTCTAGCGGGGGGACAGATACGCAGTATTTT
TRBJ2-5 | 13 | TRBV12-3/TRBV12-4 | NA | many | CASSFGGGETQYF | TGTGCCAGCAGTTTTGGGGGAGGAGAGACCCAGTACTTC
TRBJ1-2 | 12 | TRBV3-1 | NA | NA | CASSQDKGGYTF | TGTGCCAGCAGCCAAGATAAAGGTGGCTACACCTTC
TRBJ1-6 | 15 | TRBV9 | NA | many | CASSAREWKNSPLHF | TGTGCCAGCAGCGCCCGGGAGTGGAAGAATTCACCCCTCCACTTT
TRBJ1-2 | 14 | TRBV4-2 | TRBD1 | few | CASSQNRGPYGYTF | TGTGCCAGCAGCCAAAACAGGGGACCCTATGGCTACACCTTC
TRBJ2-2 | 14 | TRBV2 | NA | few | CASSRIRETGELFF | TGTGCCAGCAGTCGCATCAGGGAAACCGGGGAGCTGTTTTTT
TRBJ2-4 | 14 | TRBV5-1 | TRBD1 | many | CASSIGTGENIQYF | TGCGCCAGCAGCATAGGGACAGGGGAAAACATTCAGTACTTC
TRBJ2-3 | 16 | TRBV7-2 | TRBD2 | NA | CASSSESGDLTDTQYF | TGTGCCAGCAGCTCCGAAAGCGGGGACCTCACAGATACGCAGTATTTT
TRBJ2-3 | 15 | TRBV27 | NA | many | CASRTGIRGTDTQYF | TGTGCCAGCAGGACAGGCATAAGGGGCACAGATACGCAGTATTTT
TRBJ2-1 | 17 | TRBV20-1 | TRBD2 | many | CSARGLTGLAGVNEQFF | TGCAGTGCTAGGGGATTAACGGGACTAGCGGGGGTAAATGAGCAGTTCTTC
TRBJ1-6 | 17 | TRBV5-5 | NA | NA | CASSHTRGPPLGSPLHF | TGTGCCAGCAGCCACACCCGGGGCCCCCCGCTCGGTTCACCCCTCCACTTT
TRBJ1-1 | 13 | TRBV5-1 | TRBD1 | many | CASAVQGNTEAFF | TGCGCCAGCGCCGTACAGGGGAATACTGAAGCTTTCTTT
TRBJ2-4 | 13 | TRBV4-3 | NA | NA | CASSQLSENIQYF | TGCGCCAGCAGCCAGCTAAGCGAAAACATTCAGTACTTC
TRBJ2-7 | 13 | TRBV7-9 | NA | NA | CASSFGGDYEQYF | TGTGCCAGCAGCTTTGGGGGCGACTACGAGCAGTACTTC
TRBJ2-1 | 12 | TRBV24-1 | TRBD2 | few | CATSDPGLHQFF | TGTGCCACCAGTGACCCGGGACTACACCAGTTCTTC
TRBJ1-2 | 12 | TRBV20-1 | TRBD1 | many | CSAGQGATGYTF | TGCAGTGCCGGACAGGGGGCAACTGGCTACACCTTC
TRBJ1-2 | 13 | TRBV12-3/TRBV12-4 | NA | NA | CASSLAPAAGYTF | TGTGCCAGCAGTTTAGCGCCCGCGGCGGGCTACACCTTC
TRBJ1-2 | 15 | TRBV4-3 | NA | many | CASSHGVRGDYGYTF | TGCGCCAGCAGCCATGGGGTTCGGGGTGACTATGGCTACACCTTC
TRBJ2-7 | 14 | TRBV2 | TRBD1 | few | CASRRQGLSYEQYF | TGTGCCAGCAGAAGACAGGGGCTTTCCTACGAGCAGTACTTC
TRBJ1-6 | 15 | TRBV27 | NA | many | CASSPRRGYNSPLHF | TGTGCCAGCAGTCCAAGGCGGGGGTATAATTCACCCCTCCACTTT
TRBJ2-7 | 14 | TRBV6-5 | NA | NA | CASSYGQGAYEQYF | TGTGCCAGCAGTTACGGGCAGGGAGCCTACGAGCAGTACTTC
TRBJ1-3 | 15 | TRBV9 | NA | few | CASSVVGHPGDTIYF | TGTGCCAGCAGCGTAGTCGGTCACCCGGGGGACACCATATATTTT
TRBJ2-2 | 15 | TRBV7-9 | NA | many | CASSLGGSNTGELFF | TGTGCCAGCAGCTTAGGTGGATCGAACACCGGGGAGCTGTTTTTT
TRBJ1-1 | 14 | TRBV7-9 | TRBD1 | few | CASSRDRVNTEAFF | TGTGCCAGCAGCCGGGACAGGGTGAACACTGAAGCTTTCTTT
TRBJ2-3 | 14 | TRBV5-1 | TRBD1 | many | CASSFEGAADTQYF | TGCGCCAGCAGCTTCGAGGGGGCGGCAGATACGCAGTATTTT
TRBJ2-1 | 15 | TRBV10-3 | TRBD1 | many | CAISGRDRGYNEQFF | TGTGCCATCAGTGGCCGGGACAGGGGCTACAATGAGCAGTTCTTC
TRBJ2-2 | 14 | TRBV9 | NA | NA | CASSVGGHTGELFF | TGTGCCAGCAGCGTAGGGGGTCACACCGGGGAGCTGTTTTTT
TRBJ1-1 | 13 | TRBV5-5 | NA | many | CASSFRQNTEAFF | TGTGCCAGCAGCTTCCGACAGAACACTGAAGCTTTCTTT
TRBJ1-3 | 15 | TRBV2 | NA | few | CASSEGTAAGNTIYF | TGTGCCAGCAGTGAAGGGACCGCAGCTGGAAACACCATATATTTT
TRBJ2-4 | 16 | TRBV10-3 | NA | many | CAISDDLGVAKNIQYF | TGTGCCATCAGTGATGACCTAGGGGTAGCCAAAAACATTCAGTACTTC
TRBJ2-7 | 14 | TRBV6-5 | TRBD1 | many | CASSYADRVREQYF | TGTGCCAGCAGTTACGCAGACAGGGTCCGCGAGCAGTACTTC
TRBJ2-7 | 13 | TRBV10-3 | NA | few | CATSRGLIYEQYF | TGTGCCACGTCCAGGGGCCTAATCTACGAGCAGTACTTC
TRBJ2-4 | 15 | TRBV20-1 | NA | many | CSARAFERPPDIQYF | TGCAGTGCTAGAGCGTTTGAACGGCCCCCTGACATTCAGTACTTC